This TCR beta chain was documented in a study of CD8 T cell repertoires and HIV-1 epitope variants. Turning to the study itself: Autologous T cell-negative cells served as antigen-presenting cells in equal numbers. Study results and caveats: Beta chains alone show antigen proliferation, not cytokine profile or function.

With respect to this clone: Its cognate antigen is unknown.

This CDR3 spans 14 amino acids. Trimming removed 6 bases at V and 6 bases at J, with 14 bases between. CDR1 and CDR2 (germline): MNHEY, SMNVEV (reference sequence). TCRdb's table, derived via immunoSEQ multiplex PCR, lists solely in-frame clones and lacks some. This sample has roughly 7,000 clones, with 63% found just once. The chain joins TRBV27 to TRBJ1-4; the D is unclear. The sequenced sample consisted of cultured CD8+ T cells derived from PBMCs. This clonotype was sampled from a male donor with HIV. The CDR3: CASRSSGRHEKLFF. In DNA form, the CDR3 reads TGTGCCAGCAGGTCCTCCGGCAGGCATGAAAAACTGTTTTTT.